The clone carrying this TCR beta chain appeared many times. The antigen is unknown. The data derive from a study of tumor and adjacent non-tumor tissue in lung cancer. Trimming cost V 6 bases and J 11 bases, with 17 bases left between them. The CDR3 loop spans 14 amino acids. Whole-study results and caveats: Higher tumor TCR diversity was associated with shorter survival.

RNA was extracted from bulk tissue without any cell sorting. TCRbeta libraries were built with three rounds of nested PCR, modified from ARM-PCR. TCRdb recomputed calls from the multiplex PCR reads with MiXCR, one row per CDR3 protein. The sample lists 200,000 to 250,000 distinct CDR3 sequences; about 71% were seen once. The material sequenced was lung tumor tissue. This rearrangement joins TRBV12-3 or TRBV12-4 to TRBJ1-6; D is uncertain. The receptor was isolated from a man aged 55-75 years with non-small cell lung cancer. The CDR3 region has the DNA TGTGCCAGCAGCCGTCGGGGAAACTTTGCACCCCTCCACTTT. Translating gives CASSRRGNFAPLHF.